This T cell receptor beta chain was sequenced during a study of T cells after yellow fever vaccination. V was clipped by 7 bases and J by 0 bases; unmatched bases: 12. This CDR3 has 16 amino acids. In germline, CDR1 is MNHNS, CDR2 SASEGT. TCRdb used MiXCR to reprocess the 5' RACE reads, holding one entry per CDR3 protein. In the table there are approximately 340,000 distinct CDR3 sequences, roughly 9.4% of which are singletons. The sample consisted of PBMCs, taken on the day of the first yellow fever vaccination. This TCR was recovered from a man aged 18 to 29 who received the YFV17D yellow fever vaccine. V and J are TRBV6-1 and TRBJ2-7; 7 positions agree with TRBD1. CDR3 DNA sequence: TGTGCCAGCACCGACAGGGACAGCTTGAGCTCCTACGAGCAGTACGTC. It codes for CASTDRDSLSSYEQYV.